This is a list of T cell receptor beta chains from one sample in a study of T cell responses to AZD1222 COVID-19 vaccine. Clones were sequenced by immunoSEQ multiplex PCR, and TCRdb holds only the in-frame ones, with some missing. This table holds under 120,000 clones, around 95% found once. Sequencing was performed on peripheral blood, taken on day 0 of AZD1222 vaccination. The receptors derive from an adult in good health. Both conserved end residues are trimmed from each CDR3. Fields, in order: J gene, CDR3 length, clone size, V gene, CDR3 protein. Clone size is given for some rows only: seen once, a few or many times, or a class if the clone is expanded.

>TRBJ1-4|14|-|TRBV7-2
ASSLGFRTGPEKLF
>TRBJ1-5|14|-|TRBV30
AWIPKGQGSNQPQH
>TRBJ1-5|12|-|TRBV28
ASIGEFSNQPQH
>TRBJ1-1|11|-|TRBV29-1
SVEGGWGTEAF
>TRBJ2-7|12|-|TRBV30
AWNPGTAGYEQY
>TRBJ2-5|12|once|TRBV5-4
ASSFGDRQETQY
>TRBJ1-5|13|-|TRBV19
ASSMGSDSNQPQH
>TRBJ2-1|13|-|TRBV24-1
ATSDLSGSYNEQF
>TRBJ1-1|11|-|TRBV4-3
ASSQVQGTEAF
>TRBJ2-1|14|-|TRBV12-5
ASGLAYSGTGFEQF
>TRBJ1-1|12|-|TRBV2
ASSYSTGATEAF
>TRBJ2-7|12|-|TRBV4-3
ASSQRTGTYEQY
>TRBJ2-3|12|-|TRBV19
ASRGQGSTDTQY
>TRBJ2-7|12|-|TRBV27
ASSYASGPYEQY
>TRBJ1-1|11|-|TRBV19
ASSIWGGGEAF
>TRBJ1-5|13|-|TRBV6-5
ASRGFKNSNQPQH
>TRBJ2-3|16|-|TRBV11-3
ASSKPRGRGVEADTQY
>TRBJ1-4|11|-|TRBV5-1
ATRRGSNEKLF
>TRBJ2-7|11|-|TRBV19
ASSITSAYEQY
>TRBJ1-2|12|-|TRBV7-8
ASREPGDYYGYT
>TRBJ2-7|10|once|TRBV27
ASSDSPYEQY
>TRBJ2-7|14|-|TRBV3-1/TRBV3-2
ASSPRLAGGLPEQY
>TRBJ1-1|11|-|TRBV7-8
ASSLEENTEAF
>TRBJ1-6|12|-|TRBV18
ASSTQGDNSPLH
>TRBJ1-5|11|-|TRBV5-1
ASSRDSNQPQH
>TRBJ2-7|12|-|TRBV5-6
ASSGGQSSYEQY
>TRBJ1-1|13|-|TRBV7-9
ASSLRRTGGTEAF
>TRBJ1-1|13|-|TRBV19
ASSTQGAVKTEAF